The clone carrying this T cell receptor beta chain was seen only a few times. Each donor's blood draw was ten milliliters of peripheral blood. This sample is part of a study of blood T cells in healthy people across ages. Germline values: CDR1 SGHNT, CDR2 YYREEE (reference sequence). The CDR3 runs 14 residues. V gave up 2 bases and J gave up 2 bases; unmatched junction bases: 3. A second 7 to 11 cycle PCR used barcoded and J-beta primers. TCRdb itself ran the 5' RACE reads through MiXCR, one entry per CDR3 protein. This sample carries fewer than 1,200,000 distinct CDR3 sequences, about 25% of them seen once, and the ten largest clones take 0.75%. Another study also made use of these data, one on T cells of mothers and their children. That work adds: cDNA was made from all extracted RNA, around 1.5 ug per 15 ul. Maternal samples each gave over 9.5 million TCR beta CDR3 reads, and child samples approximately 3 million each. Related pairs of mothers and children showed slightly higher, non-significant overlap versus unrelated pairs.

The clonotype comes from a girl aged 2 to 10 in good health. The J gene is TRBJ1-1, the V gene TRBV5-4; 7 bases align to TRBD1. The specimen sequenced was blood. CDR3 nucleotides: TGTGCCAGCAGCTTCAGGGGGGCTAACACTGAAGCTTTCTTT. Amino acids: CASSFRGANTEAFF.